The rows below give T cell receptor beta chains drawn from one sample of a study of post-analysis software for immune sequencing data. MiXCR, applied by TCRdb to the PCR reads, yields one record per CDR3 protein. The sample holds 380,000 or so distinct CDR3 sequences, roughly 38% seen once. Sequenced material: blood. The receptors stem from a girl between 10 and 17 years old with multiple sclerosis. Each CDR3 is given with its conserved first and last residue. The D gene is left open where the match is weak. Size is omitted from some rows. Given values are once, few, many or a class for expanded clones.

d_gene: .
j_gene: TRBJ2-1
abundance: .
v_gene: TRBV6-5
CDR3aa: CASSYSGTPHGEQFF
CDR3nt: TGTGCCAGCAGTTACTCCGGGACACCCCACGGTGAGCAGTTCTTC

d_gene: .
j_gene: TRBJ2-3
abundance: few
v_gene: TRBV20-1
CDR3aa: CSARANGDTDTQYF
CDR3nt: TGCAGTGCTAGAGCTAACGGGGACACAGATACGCAGTATTTT

d_gene: .
j_gene: TRBJ2-7
abundance: .
v_gene: TRBV27
CDR3aa: CASRKQDFTEQYF
CDR3nt: TGTGCCAGCAGAAAACAGGATTTCACCGAGCAGTACTTC

d_gene: .
j_gene: TRBJ2-5
abundance: few
v_gene: TRBV29-1
CDR3aa: CSVEIGAQETQYF
CDR3nt: TGCAGCGTTGAAATCGGGGCGCAAGAGACCCAGTACTTC

d_gene: .
j_gene: TRBJ1-1
abundance: .
v_gene: TRBV7-9
CDR3aa: CAGEILGNTEAFF
CDR3nt: TGTGCCGGCGAGATATTGGGTAACACTGAAGCTTTCTTT

d_gene: .
j_gene: TRBJ2-7
abundance: .
v_gene: TRBV28
CDR3aa: CASSTAGFHEQYF
CDR3nt: TGTGCCAGCAGCACCGCAGGGTTCCACGAGCAGTACTTC

d_gene: .
j_gene: TRBJ1-6
abundance: .
v_gene: TRBV19
CDR3aa: CASTESSYNSPLHF
CDR3nt: TGTGCTAGTACGGAGTCCTCCTATAATTCACCCCTCCACTTT

d_gene: TRBD1
j_gene: TRBJ2-5
abundance: .
v_gene: TRBV5-1
CDR3aa: CASSLGRTGETQYF
CDR3nt: TGCGCCAGCAGCTTGGGCCGGACAGGGGAGACCCAGTACTTC

d_gene: TRBD2
j_gene: TRBJ2-1
abundance: .
v_gene: TRBV20-1
CDR3aa: CSARDRGRAENEQFF
CDR3nt: TGCAGTGCTAGGGATCGCGGGAGGGCCGAAAATGAGCAGTTCTTC

d_gene: TRBD1
j_gene: TRBJ2-7
abundance: .
v_gene: TRBV7-2
CDR3aa: CASGPDRGRYEQYF
CDR3nt: TGTGCCAGCGGCCCAGACAGGGGACGTTACGAGCAGTACTTC

d_gene: TRBD1
j_gene: TRBJ1-5
abundance: .
v_gene: TRBV6-5
CDR3aa: CASTFPGGGYGNQPQHF
CDR3nt: TGTGCCAGCACTTTCCCAGGGGGGGGCTACGGCAATCAGCCCCAGCATTTT

d_gene: .
j_gene: TRBJ2-4
abundance: many
v_gene: TRBV20-1
CDR3aa: CSAREGMGKNIQYF
CDR3nt: TGCAGTGCTAGAGAAGGCATGGGCAAAAACATTCAGTACTTC

d_gene: .
j_gene: TRBJ2-7
abundance: few
v_gene: TRBV29-1
CDR3aa: CSVSSDSYEQYF
CDR3nt: TGCAGCGTCTCTAGCGACTCCTACGAGCAGTACTTC

d_gene: .
j_gene: TRBJ2-7
abundance: .
v_gene: TRBV12-5
CDR3aa: CASGNGTLYEQYF
CDR3nt: TGTGCTAGTGGTAACGGGACTCTCTACGAGCAGTACTTC

d_gene: .
j_gene: TRBJ1-5
abundance: few
v_gene: TRBV7-9
CDR3aa: CASSLGGLRQPQHF
CDR3nt: TGTGCCAGCAGCTTAGGAGGGTTGCGTCAGCCCCAGCATTTT

d_gene: .
j_gene: TRBJ2-7
abundance: .
v_gene: TRBV6-2/TRBV6-3
CDR3aa: CASSPTRDTSYEQYF
CDR3nt: TGTGCCAGCAGCCCAACCCGGGACACCTCCTACGAGCAGTACTTC

d_gene: TRBD1
j_gene: TRBJ1-2
abundance: .
v_gene: TRBV7-2
CDR3aa: CVSSRQGYGYTF
CDR3nt: TGTGTCAGCAGCCGACAGGGCTATGGCTACACCTTC

d_gene: TRBD2
j_gene: TRBJ2-1
abundance: few
v_gene: TRBV5-1
CDR3aa: CASSRGTSGVEQFF
CDR3nt: TGCGCCAGCAGCCGAGGAACTAGCGGGGTTGAGCAGTTCTTC

d_gene: .
j_gene: TRBJ2-7
abundance: .
v_gene: TRBV20-1
CDR3aa: CSARAADSSGYF
CDR3nt: TGCAGTGCTAGAGCCGCGGACAGTAGCGGGTACTTC

d_gene: TRBD1
j_gene: TRBJ1-1
abundance: .
v_gene: TRBV12-3/TRBV12-4
CDR3aa: CASSRTGTGEAFF
CDR3nt: TGTGCCAGCAGCAGAACCGGGACAGGTGAAGCTTTCTTT

d_gene: TRBD2
j_gene: TRBJ2-3
abundance: .
v_gene: TRBV12-3/TRBV12-4
CDR3aa: CASSLQRGSRRPDTQYF
CDR3nt: TGTGCCAGCAGTTTGCAGCGGGGGTCCAGGAGACCAGATACGCAGTATTTT

d_gene: TRBD1
j_gene: TRBJ2-7
abundance: .
v_gene: TRBV4-1
CDR3aa: CASSQGPRGQPYEQYF
CDR3nt: TGCGCCAGCAGCCAAGGCCCTCGGGGACAGCCCTACGAGCAGTACTTC

d_gene: TRBD1
j_gene: TRBJ1-1
abundance: .
v_gene: TRBV20-1
CDR3aa: CSTRRTGANTEAFF
CDR3nt: TGCAGTACTAGGCGGACAGGGGCGAACACTGAAGCTTTCTTT

d_gene: TRBD2
j_gene: TRBJ2-7
abundance: .
v_gene: TRBV12-3/TRBV12-4
CDR3aa: CASNIAGVGYEQYF
CDR3nt: TGTGCCAGCAACATAGCGGGAGTGGGATACGAGCAGTACTTC

d_gene: TRBD1
j_gene: TRBJ1-2
abundance: .
v_gene: TRBV12-3/TRBV12-4
CDR3aa: CASRKQGGNGYTF
CDR3nt: TGTGCCAGCAGGAAACAGGGGGGGAATGGCTACACCTTC